The clone carrying this TCR beta chain was counted only a few times. Antigen unknown. This record belongs to a study of regulatory T cells in long-lasting Graves disease. Study findings and constraints: For persistent Graves' patients, TCR diversity was lower than for newly diagnosed ones.

CDR3-region Arm-PCR and iRepertoire HTBI primers produced the TCR beta libraries. TCRdb re-analysed the multiplex PCR reads in MiXCR, keeping a single row per CDR3 protein. This table holds approximately 360,000 distinct CDR3 sequences, approximately 10% found once. Time point specified: newly diagnosed GD, antithyroid drugs for less than 3 months. Extracted PBMC RNA gave rise to the TCR library. CDR3 length: 11 amino acids. The V end lost 6 bases, the J end lost 7 bases, and 6 bases lay between the germline ends. Germline CDR1 is MNHEY and CDR2 is SVGEGT. This same sample was also part of a study on T cells in Graves' hyperthyroidism and ophthalmopathy. That source notes: Diagnoses were made from clinical symptoms, serum measures (thyroxine and TRAb), thyroid ultrasound and orbital computed tomography. Stable hyperthyroidism was separated from ophthalmopathy by a model based on 13 V-J features.

This material consisted of peripheral blood mononuclear cells (PBMCs), taken at new diagnosis, from a patient treated with antithyroid drugs. The rearrangement links TRBV6-2 or TRBV6-3 to TRBJ2-2; D is unclear. The source of this sequence is a woman younger than 30 with Graves disease. The CDR3 protein is CASRDFGELFF. For the CDR3, the DNA is TGTGCCAGCAGGGATTTCGGGGAGCTGTTTTTT.